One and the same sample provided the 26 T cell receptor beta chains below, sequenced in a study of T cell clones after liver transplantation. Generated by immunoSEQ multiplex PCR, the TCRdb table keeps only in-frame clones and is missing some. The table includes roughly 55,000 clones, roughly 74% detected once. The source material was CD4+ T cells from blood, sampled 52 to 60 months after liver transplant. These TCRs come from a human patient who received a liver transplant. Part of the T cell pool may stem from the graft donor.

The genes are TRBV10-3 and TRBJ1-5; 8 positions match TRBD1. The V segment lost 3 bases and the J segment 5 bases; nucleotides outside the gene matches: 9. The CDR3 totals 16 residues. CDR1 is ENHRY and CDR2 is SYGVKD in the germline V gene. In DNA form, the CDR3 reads TGTGCCATCAGTGACCCAGACAGGGGCCCCTATCAGCCCCAGCATTTT. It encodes CAISDPDRGPYQPQHF.

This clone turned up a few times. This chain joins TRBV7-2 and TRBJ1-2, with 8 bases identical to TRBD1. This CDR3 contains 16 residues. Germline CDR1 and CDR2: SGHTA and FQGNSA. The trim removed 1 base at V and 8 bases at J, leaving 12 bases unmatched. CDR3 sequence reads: CASSLGSGRGRGGYTF. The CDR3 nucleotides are TGTGCCAGCAGCTTAGGGTCCGGCAGGGGGCGCGGAGGCTACACCTTC.

CDR3 amino acids: CASSTRTGVNTEAFF. In DNA, the CDR3 is TGTGCCAGCAGTACCCGGACAGGGGTGAACACTGAAGCTTTCTTT. The gene calls are TRBV28 and TRBJ1-1, with 9 bases fitting TRBD1. The trim removed 5 bases at V and 0 bases at J, leaving 4 bases unmatched. Germline V gene data show CDR1 as MDHEN and CDR2 as SYDVKM. The CDR3 has 15 residues.

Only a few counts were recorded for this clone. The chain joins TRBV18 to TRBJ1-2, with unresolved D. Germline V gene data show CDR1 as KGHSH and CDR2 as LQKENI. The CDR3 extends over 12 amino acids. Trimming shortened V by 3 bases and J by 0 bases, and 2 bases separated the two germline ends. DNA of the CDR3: TGTGCCAGCTCACCGACTAACTATGGCTACACCTTC. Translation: CASSPTNYGYTF.

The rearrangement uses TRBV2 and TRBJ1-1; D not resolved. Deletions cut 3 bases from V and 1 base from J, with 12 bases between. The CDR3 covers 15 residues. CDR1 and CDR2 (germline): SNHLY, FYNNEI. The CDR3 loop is CASSDPSMGNTEAFF. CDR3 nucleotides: TGTGCCAGCAGTGACCCCAGCATGGGGAACACTGAAGCTTTCTTT.

CDR3 nucleotide sequence: TGTGCCAGCAGCACAGACATGCCGGGCGGGGAGCTGTTTTTT. Protein: CASSTDMPGGELFF. The chain employs TRBV7-9 and TRBJ2-2, with unresolved D. The CDR3 sequence is 14 residues long. Germline V gene data show CDR1 as SEHNR and CDR2 as FQNEAQ (reference sequence). V was trimmed by 5 bases and J by 7 bases, leaving 14 bases between them.

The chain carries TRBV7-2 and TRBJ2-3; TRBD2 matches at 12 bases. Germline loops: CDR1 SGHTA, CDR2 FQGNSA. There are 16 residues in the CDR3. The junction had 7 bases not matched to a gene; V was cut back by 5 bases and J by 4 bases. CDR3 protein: CASSLLAGGTPDTQYF. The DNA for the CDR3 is TGTGCCAGCAGCCTACTAGCGGGGGGTACACCAGATACGCAGTATTTT.

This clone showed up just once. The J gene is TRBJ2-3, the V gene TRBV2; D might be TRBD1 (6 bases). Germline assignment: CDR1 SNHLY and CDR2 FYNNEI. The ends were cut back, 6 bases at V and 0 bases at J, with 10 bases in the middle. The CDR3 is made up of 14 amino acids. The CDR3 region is CASRGTTSTDTQYF. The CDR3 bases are TGTGCCAGCAGGGGGACAACCAGCACAGATACGCAGTATTTT.

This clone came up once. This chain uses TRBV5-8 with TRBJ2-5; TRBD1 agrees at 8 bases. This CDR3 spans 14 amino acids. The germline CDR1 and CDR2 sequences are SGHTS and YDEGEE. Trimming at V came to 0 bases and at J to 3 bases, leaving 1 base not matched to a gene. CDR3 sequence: CASSLGTGKETQYF. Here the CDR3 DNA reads TGTGCCAGCAGCTTGGGGACAGGGAAAGAGACCCAGTACTTC.

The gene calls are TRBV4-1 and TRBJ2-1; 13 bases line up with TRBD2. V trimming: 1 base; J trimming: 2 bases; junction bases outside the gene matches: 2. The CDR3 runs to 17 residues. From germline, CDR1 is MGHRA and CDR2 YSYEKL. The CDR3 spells CASSQGGLAGAYNEQFF. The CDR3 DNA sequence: TGCGCCAGCAGCCAAGGAGGACTAGCGGGGGCCTACAATGAGCAGTTCTTC.

CDR3 nucleotides: TGTGCCAGCAGCTTAGGGCAGGGTTTAAGGACTGGAAACACCATATATTTT. Its translation is CASSLGQGLRTGNTIYF. The gene calls are TRBV7-9 and TRBJ1-3; D is perhaps TRBD1 (5 bases). Trimming removed 1 base from V and 2 bases from J, with 15 bases in between. Germline V CDR1 and CDR2: SEHNR, FQNEAQ (reference sequence). The CDR3 contains 17 residues.

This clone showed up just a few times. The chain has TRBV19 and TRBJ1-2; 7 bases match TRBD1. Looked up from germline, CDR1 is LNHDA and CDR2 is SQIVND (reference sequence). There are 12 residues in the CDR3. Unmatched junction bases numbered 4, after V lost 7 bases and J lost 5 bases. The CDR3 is CASTTTGYGYTF. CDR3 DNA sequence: TGTGCCAGTACCACGACAGGGTATGGCTACACCTTC. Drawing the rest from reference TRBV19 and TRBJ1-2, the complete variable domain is DGGITQSPKYLFRKEGQNVTLSCEQNLNHDAMYWYRQDPGQGLRLIYYSQIVNDFQKGDIAEGYSVSREKKESFPLTVTSAQKNPTAFYLCASTTTGYGYTFGSGTRLTVV.

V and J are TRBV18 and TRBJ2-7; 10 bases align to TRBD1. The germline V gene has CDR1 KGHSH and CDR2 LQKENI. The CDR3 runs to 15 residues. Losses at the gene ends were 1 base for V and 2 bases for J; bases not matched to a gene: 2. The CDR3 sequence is CASSPRQGAAYEQYF. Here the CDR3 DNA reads TGTGCCAGCTCACCACGACAGGGGGCTGCCTACGAGCAGTACTTC.

CDR3 loop: CASSFSSYEQYF. DNA of the CDR3: TGTGCCAGCAGCTTTAGCTCCTACGAGCAGTACTTC. J is TRBJ2-7 and V is TRBV7-2; D is unclear. The CDR3 is made up of 12 amino acids. In germline, CDR1 is SGHTA, CDR2 FQGNSA. V shed 3 bases and J shed 0 bases, with 3 bases lying between them.

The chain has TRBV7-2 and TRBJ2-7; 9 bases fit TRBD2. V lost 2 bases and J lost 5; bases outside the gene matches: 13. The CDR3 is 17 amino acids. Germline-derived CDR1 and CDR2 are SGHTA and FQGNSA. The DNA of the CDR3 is TGTGCCAGCAGCTTAACGCTAGCGGGGAGCCCGGAGGACGAGCAGTACTTC. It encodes CASSLTLAGSPEDEQYF.

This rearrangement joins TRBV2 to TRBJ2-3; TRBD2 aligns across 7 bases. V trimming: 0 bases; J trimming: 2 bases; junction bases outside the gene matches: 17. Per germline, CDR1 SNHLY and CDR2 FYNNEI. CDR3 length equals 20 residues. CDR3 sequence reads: CASSEAPRSASGVYTDTQYF. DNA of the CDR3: TGTGCCAGCAGTGAAGCGCCTAGATCGGCCAGCGGGGTATACACAGATACGCAGTATTTT.

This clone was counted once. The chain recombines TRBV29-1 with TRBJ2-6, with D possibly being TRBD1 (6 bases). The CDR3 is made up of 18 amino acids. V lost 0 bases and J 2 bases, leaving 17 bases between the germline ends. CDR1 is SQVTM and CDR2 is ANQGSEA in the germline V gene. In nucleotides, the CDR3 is TGCAGCGTTGAAGATCGGGCCAGGGGTACAGCTGGGGCCAACGTCCTGACTTTC. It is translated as CSVEDRARGTAGANVLTF.

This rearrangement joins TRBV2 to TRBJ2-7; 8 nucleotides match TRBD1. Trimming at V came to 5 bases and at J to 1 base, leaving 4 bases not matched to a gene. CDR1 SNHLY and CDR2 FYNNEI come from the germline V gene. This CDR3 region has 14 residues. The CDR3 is CASSLRTGSYEQYF. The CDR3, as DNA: TGTGCCAGCAGTTTACGGACAGGGTCCTACGAGCAGTACTTC.

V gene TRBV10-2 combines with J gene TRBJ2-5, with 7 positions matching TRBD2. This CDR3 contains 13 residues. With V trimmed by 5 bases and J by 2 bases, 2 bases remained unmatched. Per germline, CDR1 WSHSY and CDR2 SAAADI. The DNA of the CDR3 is TGCGCCAGCAGTCCGGGACTACAAGAGACCCAGTACTTC. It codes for CASSPGLQETQYF.

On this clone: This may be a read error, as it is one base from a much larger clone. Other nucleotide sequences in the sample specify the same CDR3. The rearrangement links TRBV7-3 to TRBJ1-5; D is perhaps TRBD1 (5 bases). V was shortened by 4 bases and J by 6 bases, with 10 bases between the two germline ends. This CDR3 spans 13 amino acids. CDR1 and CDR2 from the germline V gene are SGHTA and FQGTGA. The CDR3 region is CASSSQGGQPQHF. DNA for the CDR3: TGTGCCAGCAGCTCTCAGGGCGGTCAGCCCCAGCATTTT.

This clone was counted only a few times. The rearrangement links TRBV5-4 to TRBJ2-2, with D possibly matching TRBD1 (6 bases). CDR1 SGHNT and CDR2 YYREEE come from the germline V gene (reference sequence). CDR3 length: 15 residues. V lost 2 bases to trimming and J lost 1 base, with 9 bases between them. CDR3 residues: CASSFPTGNTGELFF. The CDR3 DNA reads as TGTGCCAGCAGCTTCCCGACAGGGAACACCGGGGAGCTGTTTTTT.

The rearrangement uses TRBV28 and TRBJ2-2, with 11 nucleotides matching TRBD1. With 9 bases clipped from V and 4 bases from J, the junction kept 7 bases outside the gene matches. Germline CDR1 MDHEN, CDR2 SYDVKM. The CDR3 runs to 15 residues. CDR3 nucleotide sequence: TGTGCCAGTCGTTTCGGGACAGGGGGCACCGGGGAGCTGTTTTTT. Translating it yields CASRFGTGGTGELFF. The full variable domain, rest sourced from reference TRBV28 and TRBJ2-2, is DVKVTQSSRYLVKRTGEKVFLECVQDMDHENMFWYRQDPGLGLRLIYFSYDVKMKEKGDIPEGYSVSREKKERFSLILESASTNQTSMYLCASRFGTGGTGELFFGEGSRLTVL.

CDR3 in DNA: TGTGCCAGCAGCGTTGACACCTACGAGCAGTACTTC. This codes for CASSVDTYEQYF. V is TRBV5-6 and J is TRBJ2-7, with D uncertain. The CDR3 has 12 residues. Germline CDR1 is SGHDT and CDR2 is YYEEEE. The V end was cut by 4 bases, the J end by 2 bases, with 7 bases between.

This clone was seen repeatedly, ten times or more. CDR3 amino acids: CASSIGRRADTYEQYF. The DNA of the CDR3 is TGTGCCAGTAGTATAGGTAGGCGGGCCGACACCTACGAGCAGTACTTC. This chain joins TRBV19 and TRBJ2-7; maybe TRBD2 (5 bases). CDR3 size: 16 residues. The V end was cut by 1 base, the J end by 2 bases, with 15 bases between. Germline loops: CDR1 LNHDA, CDR2 SQIVND (reference sequence).

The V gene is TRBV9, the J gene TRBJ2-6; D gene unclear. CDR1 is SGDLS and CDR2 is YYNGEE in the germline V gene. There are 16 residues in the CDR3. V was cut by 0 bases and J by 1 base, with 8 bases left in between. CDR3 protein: CASSVASASGANVLTF. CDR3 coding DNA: TGTGCCAGCAGCGTAGCTTCGGCTTCTGGGGCCAACGTCCTGACTTTC.

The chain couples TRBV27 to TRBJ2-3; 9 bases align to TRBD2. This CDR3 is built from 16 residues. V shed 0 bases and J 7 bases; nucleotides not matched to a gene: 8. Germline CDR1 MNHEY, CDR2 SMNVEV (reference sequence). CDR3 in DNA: TGTGCCAGCAGTTTATCTCCAGCGGGGGGCCTGAATACGCAGTATTTT. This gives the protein CASSLSPAGGLNTQYF.